The text below deals with one T cell receptor beta chain. Method: immunoSEQ multiplex PCR; TCRdb's copy keeps in-frame clones and lacks some. Of around 150,000 clones listed, approximately 80% were seen once; the top ten hold roughly 7.6%. This sample was included in a study of cytotoxic CD8 clonotypes in ibrutinib-treated CLL. The overall study: Productive templates averaged approximately 250,000 per sample, and productive rearrangements about 89,000.

V was pared by 4 bases and J by 2 bases, with 12 bases between. The CDR3 runs 16 residues. In germline, CDR1 is MNHEY, CDR2 SMNVEV (reference sequence). The source is a human donor with chronic lymphocytic leukemia. This chain uses TRBV27 with TRBJ1-6; D call uncertain. Here the sequenced sample was PBMCs, taken after 36 months of ibrutinib treatment. CDR3 residues: CASSYSSGTYNSPLHF. CDR3 sequence (DNA): TGTGCCAGCAGTTACTCTTCAGGAACCTATAATTCACCCCTCCACTTT.